A single sample gave rise to the 16 T cell receptor beta chains below, sequenced in a study of blood T cell repertoires in COVID-19. Using immunoSEQ multiplex PCR, the repertoire was profiled, and TCRdb retains in-frame clones only, with some absent. The sample includes roughly 240,000 clones, about 80% seen only once; the top ten take 3.6%. The sequenced sample consisted of PBMCs or T cells enriched from blood (not recorded which). These receptors all come from a woman aged 35 to 49 who had been exposed to COVID-19.

The V and J genes are TRBV5-6 and TRBJ2-2; 14 bases match TRBD2. The CDR3 spans 17 residues. The ends lost 1 base at V and 7 bases at J; junction bases unmatched: 6. CDR1 and CDR2 from the germline V gene are SGHDT and YYEEEE. CDR3 DNA sequence: TGTGCCAGCAGCTTGAGGACTAGCGGGGGGTACATCGGGGAGCTGTTTTTT. This gives the protein CASSLRTSGGYIGELFF.

As regards this clone: At one of its ends the junction is not consistent with the germline gene, which may arise from a read error. The V call is TRBV2, the J call TRBJ1-2; TRBD1 matches 9 bases. From germline, CDR1 is SNHLY and CDR2 FYNNEI. There are 16 residues in the CDR3. CDR3 in amino acids: CASDPGQGRFGYGHTF. CDR3 bases: TGTGCCAGCGATCCGGGACAGGGTAGATTTGGCTATGGCCACACCTTC. The full variable domain, rest sourced from reference TRBV2 and TRBJ1-2, is EPEVTQTPSHQVTQMGQEVILRCVPISNHLYFYWYRQILGQKVEFLVSFYNNEISEKSEIFDDQFSVERPDGSNFTLKIRSTKLEDSAMYFCASDPGQGRFGYGHTFGSGTRLTVV.

The V and J genes are TRBV19 and TRBJ1-2, with D unclear. In germline, CDR1 is LNHDA, CDR2 SQIVND (reference sequence). This CDR3 is built from 15 residues. Trimming took 3 bases from V and 0 from J, leaving 11 bases between them. This CDR3 reads CASSIRHDTNYGYTF. CDR3 in DNA: TGTGCCAGTAGTATTCGACACGACACTAACTATGGCTACACCTTC. The variable domain in full, with the rest retrieved from reference TRBV19 and TRBJ1-2, is DGGITQSPKYLFRKEGQNVTLSCEQNLNHDAMYWYRQDPGQGLRLIYYSQIVNDFQKGDIAEGYSVSREKKESFPLTVTSAQKNPTAFYLCASSIRHDTNYGYTFGSGTRLTVV.

The V gene is TRBV27, the J gene TRBJ1-5, with a weak D call TRBD1 (5 bases). The CDR3 spans 14 residues. V lost 6 bases, J lost 3 bases, and 12 bases lay in between. CDR1 and CDR2 (germline): MNHEY, SMNVEV (reference sequence). The CDR3 DNA follows: TGTGCCAGCAGCCGAGACAGACTCAATCAGCCCCAGCATTTT. Protein sequence: CASSRDRLNQPQHF.

This chain joins TRBV6-6 and TRBJ1-2; 9 nucleotides line up with TRBD1. V lost 5 bases, J lost 7 bases, and 14 bases stayed unmatched. The germline CDR1 and CDR2 sequences are MNHNY and SVGAGI (reference sequence). This CDR3 has 16 amino acids. CDR3 sequence reads: CASSALGQGPGRGYTF. The DNA of the CDR3 is TGTGCCAGCAGTGCCCTAGGACAGGGGCCAGGACGTGGCTACACCTTC.

This clone was seen more than once but under ten times. This chain uses TRBV19 with TRBJ1-2, with TRBD1 matching over 9 bases. The germline gives CDR1 LNHDA, CDR2 SQIVND (reference sequence). Trimming cost V 1 base and J 6 bases; bases outside gene matches: 6. This CDR3 is 15 amino acids long. Written as DNA, the CDR3 is TGTGCCAGTAGTATAGGGATGGACAGGGGTGATGGCTACACCTTC. Translating gives CASSIGMDRGDGYTF. Variable domain in full (rest from reference TRBV19 and TRBJ1-2): DGGITQSPKYLFRKEGQNVTLSCEQNLNHDAMYWYRQDPGQGLRLIYYSQIVNDFQKGDIAEGYSVSREKKESFPLTVTSAQKNPTAFYLCASSIGMDRGDGYTFGSGTRLTVV.

The chain has TRBV6-1 and TRBJ1-2; 9 bases align to TRBD1. J was trimmed by 3 bases and V by 4 bases; bases with no gene match: 6. The CDR3 is 15 amino acids. Germline CDR1 MNHNS, CDR2 SASEGT. The CDR3 DNA reads as TGTGCCAGCAGTGCCCGACAGGGGGGAGACTATGGCTACACCTTC. It encodes CASSARQGGDYGYTF.

J is TRBJ1-2 and V is TRBV27; the match to TRBD1 covers 8 bases. Trimming removed 5 bases from V and 3 bases from J; junction bases left unmatched: 11. CDR1 and CDR2 from the germline V gene are MNHEY and SMNVEV (reference sequence). The length of the CDR3 is 16 residues. The CDR3 is CASSLDRTGWDYGYTF. CDR3 DNA: TGTGCCAGCAGTCTAGATAGGACAGGGTGGGACTATGGCTACACCTTC.

The gene calls are TRBV7-3 and TRBJ2-2, with D possibly being TRBD2 (6 bases). Germline values: CDR1 SGHTA, CDR2 FQGTGA. The germline V and J ends were trimmed by 5 bases and 4 bases, with 14 bases remaining between them. This CDR3 has 15 amino acids. CDR3 in DNA: TGTGCCAGCAGCCCTGGCGGGGCGGTCACCGGGGAGCTGTTTTTT. This encodes CASSPGGAVTGELFF.

The CDR3 DNA reads TGTGCCATCAGGACCGGGACAGGAGTGGGAGAGACCCAGTACTTC. Translating it yields CAIRTGTGVGETQYF. The rearrangement links TRBV10-3 to TRBJ2-5; 8 nucleotides agree with TRBD1. Germline V gene sequence: CDR1 ENHRY, CDR2 SYGVKD. V gave up 6 bases and J gave up 4 bases; unmatched junction bases: 10. The CDR3 has 15 amino acids.

The CDR3 DNA reads as TGTGCCAGTAGTATAGTTGAGACTAGCGGTGTGTTCTTC. As protein: CASSIVETSGVFF. This chain joins TRBV19 and TRBJ2-1, with 9 bases matching TRBD2. V trimming: 1 base; J trimming: 15 bases; junction bases outside the gene matches: 7. Germline values: CDR1 LNHDA, CDR2 SQIVND (reference sequence). The CDR3 has 13 residues.

CDR3 DNA sequence: TGCGCCAGCAGCTCCGGGTACCAGGGGGCAGGTGGCTACACCTTC. This codes for CASSSGYQGAGGYTF. This sequence joins TRBV5-1 and TRBJ1-2, with 8 bases aligning to TRBD1. Germline CDR1 SGHRS, CDR2 YFSETQ. The CDR3 totals 15 residues. V shed 3 bases and J 7 bases; nucleotides not matched to a gene: 11.

This chain joins TRBV28 and TRBJ1-2; D call uncertain. Trimming left V 4 bases short and J 0 bases short, with 12 bases between. Germline-derived CDR1 and CDR2 are MDHEN and SYDVKM. The CDR3 runs 15 residues. CDR3 amino acids: CASSSRPLANYGYTF. The DNA for the CDR3 is TGTGCCAGCAGTTCCCGTCCCCTAGCTAACTATGGCTACACCTTC.

The CDR3 nucleotides read TGTGCCAGCAGTTTATGGGGGGGGACAGGCGATTCACCCCTCCACTTT. Amino acids: CASSLWGGTGDSPLHF. This sequence joins TRBV28 and TRBJ1-6, with 8 bases lining up with TRBD1. V dropped 0 bases and J dropped 8; count of bases not matched to a gene: 6. CDR3 length: 16 amino acids. CDR1 MDHEN and CDR2 SYDVKM come from the germline V gene. Combining the CDR3 with reference TRBV28 and TRBJ1-6 gives the whole variable domain DVKVTQSSRYLVKRTGEKVFLECVQDMDHENMFWYRQDPGLGLRLIYFSYDVKMKEKGDIPEGYSVSREKKERFSLILESASTNQTSMYLCASSLWGGTGDSPLHFGNGTRLTVT.

The CDR3 reads CASSQTGISTDTQYF. DNA for the CDR3: TGTGCCAGCAGCCAGACCGGGATTAGCACAGATACGCAGTATTTT. The chain couples TRBV11-1 to TRBJ2-3, with a weak D call TRBD2 (5 bases). This CDR3 contains 15 residues. Germline V CDR1 and CDR2: SGHAT, FQDESV (reference sequence). V lost 5 bases, J lost 0 bases, and 12 bases lay in between.

CDR3 in amino acids: CASSSQSSGNTIYF. The CDR3 DNA reads as TGTGCCAGCAGCTCCCAGTCCTCTGGAAACACCATATATTTT. V is TRBV5-4 and J is TRBJ1-3; D is unresolved. CDR1 is SGHNT, CDR2 YYREEE, per germline (reference sequence). The length of the CDR3 is 14 residues. Trimming shortened V by 3 bases and J by 0 bases, and 7 bases separated the two germline ends. Using reference TRBV5-4 and TRBJ1-3 for the parts outside the CDR3, the full variable domain is ETGVTQSPTHLIKTRGQQVTLRCSSQSGHNTVSWYQQALGQGPQFIFQYYREEENGRGNFPPRFSGLQFPNYSSELNVNALELDDSALYLCASSSQSSGNTIYFGEGSWLTVV.